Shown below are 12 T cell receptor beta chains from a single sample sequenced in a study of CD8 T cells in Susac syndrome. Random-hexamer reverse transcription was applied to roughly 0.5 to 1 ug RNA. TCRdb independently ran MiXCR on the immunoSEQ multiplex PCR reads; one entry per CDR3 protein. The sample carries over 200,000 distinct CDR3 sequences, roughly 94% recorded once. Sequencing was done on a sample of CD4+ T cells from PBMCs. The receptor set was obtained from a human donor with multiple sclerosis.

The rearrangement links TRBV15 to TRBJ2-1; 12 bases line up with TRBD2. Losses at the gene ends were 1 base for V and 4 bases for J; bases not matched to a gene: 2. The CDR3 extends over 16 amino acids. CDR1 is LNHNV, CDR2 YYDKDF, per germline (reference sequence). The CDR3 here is CATSRVLAGGYNEQFF. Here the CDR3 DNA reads TGTGCCACCAGCAGAGTACTAGCGGGGGGTTACAATGAGCAGTTCTTC.

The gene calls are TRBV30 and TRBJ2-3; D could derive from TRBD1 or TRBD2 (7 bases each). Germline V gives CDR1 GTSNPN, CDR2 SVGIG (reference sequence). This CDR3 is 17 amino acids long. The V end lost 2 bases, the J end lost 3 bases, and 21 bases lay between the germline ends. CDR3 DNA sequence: TGTGCCTGGAGTCGACCCCGACAGGGACTATCGACAGATACGCAGTATTTT. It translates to CAWSRPRQGLSTDTQYF.

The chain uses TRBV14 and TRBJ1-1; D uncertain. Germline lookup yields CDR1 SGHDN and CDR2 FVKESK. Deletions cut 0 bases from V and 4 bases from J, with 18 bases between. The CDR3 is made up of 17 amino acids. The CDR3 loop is CASSQDDMAVYPTEAFF. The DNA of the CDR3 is TGTGCCAGCAGCCAAGATGATATGGCGGTTTACCCCACTGAAGCTTTCTTT.

Here the CDR3 reads CASSLVVGSGRDEQYF. The CDR3 region has the DNA TGTGCCAGCAGCTTAGTGGTGGGGTCGGGTAGGGACGAGCAGTACTTC. The chain couples TRBV11-2 to TRBJ2-7; D remains unclear. Germline V gene sequence: CDR1 SGHAT, CDR2 FQNNGV. V lost 1 base, J lost 5 bases, and 18 bases lay in between. CDR3 length equals 16 residues.

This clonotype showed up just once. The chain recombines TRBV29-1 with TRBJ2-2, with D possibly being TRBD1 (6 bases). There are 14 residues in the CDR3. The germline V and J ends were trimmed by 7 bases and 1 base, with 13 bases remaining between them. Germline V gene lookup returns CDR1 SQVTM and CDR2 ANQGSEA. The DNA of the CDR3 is TGCAGCGGCCAACAGGGCCAGAACACCGGGGAGCTGTTTTTT. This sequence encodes CSGQQGQNTGELFF.

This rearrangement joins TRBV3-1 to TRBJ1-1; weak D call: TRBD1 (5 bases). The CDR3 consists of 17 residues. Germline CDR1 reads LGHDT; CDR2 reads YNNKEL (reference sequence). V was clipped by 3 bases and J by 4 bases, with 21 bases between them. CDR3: CASSQRRVKGQGTEAFF. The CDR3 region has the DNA TGTGCCAGCAGCCAGCGTAGGGTGAAGGGGCAGGGCACTGAAGCTTTCTTT.

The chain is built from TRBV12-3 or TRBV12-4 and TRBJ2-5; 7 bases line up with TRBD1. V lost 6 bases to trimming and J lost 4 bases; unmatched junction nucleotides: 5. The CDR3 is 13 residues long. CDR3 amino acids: CASSQGQVETQYF. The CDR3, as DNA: TGTGCCAGCAGCCAAGGACAGGTAGAGACCCAGTACTTC.

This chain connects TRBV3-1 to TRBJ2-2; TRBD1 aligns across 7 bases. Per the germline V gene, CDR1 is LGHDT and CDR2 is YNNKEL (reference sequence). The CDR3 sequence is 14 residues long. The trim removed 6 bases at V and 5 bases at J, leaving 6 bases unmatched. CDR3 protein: CASRVDRRTGELFF. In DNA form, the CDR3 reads TGTGCCAGCAGAGTGGACAGGCGAACCGGGGAGCTGTTTTTT.

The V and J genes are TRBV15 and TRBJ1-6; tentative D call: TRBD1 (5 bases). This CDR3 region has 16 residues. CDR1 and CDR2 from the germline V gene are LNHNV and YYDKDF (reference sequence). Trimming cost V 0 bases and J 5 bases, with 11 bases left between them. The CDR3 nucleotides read TGTGCCACCAGCAGAGATTGGGGGTTCGATAATTCACCCCTCCACTTT. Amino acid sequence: CATSRDWGFDNSPLHF. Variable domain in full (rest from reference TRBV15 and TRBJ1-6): DAMVIQNPRYQVTQFGKPVTLSCSQTLNHNVMYWYQQKSSQAPKLLFHYYDKDFNNEADTPDNFQSRRPNTSFCFLDIRSPGLGDTAMYLCATSRDWGFDNSPLHFGNGTRLTVT.

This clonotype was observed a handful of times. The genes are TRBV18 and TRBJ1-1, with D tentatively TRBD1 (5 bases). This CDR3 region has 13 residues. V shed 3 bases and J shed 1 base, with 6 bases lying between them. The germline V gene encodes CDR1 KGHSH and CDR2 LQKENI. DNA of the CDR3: TGTGCCAGCTCACCGGGACCGAACACTGAAGCTTTCTTT. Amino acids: CASSPGPNTEAFF. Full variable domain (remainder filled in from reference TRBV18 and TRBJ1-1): NAGVMQNPRHLVRRRGQEARLRCSPMKGHSHVYWYRQLPEEGLKFMVYLQKENIIDESGMPKERFSAEFPKEGPSILRIQQVVRGDSAAYFCASSPGPNTEAFFGQGTRLTVV.

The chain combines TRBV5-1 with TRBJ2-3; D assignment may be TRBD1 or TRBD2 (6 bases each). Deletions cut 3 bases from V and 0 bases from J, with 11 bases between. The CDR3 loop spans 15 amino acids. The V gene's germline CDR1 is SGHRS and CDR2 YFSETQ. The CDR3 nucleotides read TGCGCCAGCAGCTCGGGGGCTGGCAGCACAGATACGCAGTATTTT. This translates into CASSSGAGSTDTQYF.

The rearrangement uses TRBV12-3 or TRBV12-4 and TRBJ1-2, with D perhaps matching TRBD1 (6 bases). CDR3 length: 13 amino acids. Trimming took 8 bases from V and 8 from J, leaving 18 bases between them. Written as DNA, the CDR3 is TGTGCCAGCTGGGGGCCGGTGGGAAAGGGCTACACCTTC. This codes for CASWGPVGKGYTF.